A single sample is the source of the 2 T cell receptor beta chains below, sequenced in a study of T-cell reconstitution after alpha-beta-depleted transplantation in children. Unique molecular identifiers featured in how the TCRbeta library was prepared. TCRdb redid the calling of the PCR reads with MiXCR, one entry per CDR3 protein. The data show 360,000 or so distinct CDR3 sequences, about 20% seen once. Sequencing used PBMCs from the stem cell graft donor, obtained from the stem cell graft. The receptors derive from a human donor who donated a stem cell graft to a child with acute myeloid leukemia.

This clonotype was seen a few times. The V call is TRBV6-1, the J call TRBJ2-5; TRBD1 matches at 12 bases. This CDR3 has 17 residues. Trimming took 5 bases from V and 7 from J; bases not matched to a gene: 14. Germline V gives CDR1 MNHNS, CDR2 SASEGT. The CDR3 coding sequence is TGTGCCAGCAGTCGACTCTCCGGGACAGGGGGCGGCGGGACCCAGTACTTC. Its protein product is CASSRLSGTGGGGTQYF.

In this sample, this clonotype turned up a few times. The chain joins TRBV20-1 to TRBJ2-1; D is uncertain. Germline CDR1 is DFQATT and CDR2 is SNEGSKA (reference sequence). This CDR3 spans 11 amino acids. The V and J ends lost 6 bases and 9 bases respectively, with 12 bases between them. The CDR3 nucleotides are TGCAGTGCGCCAACGGTCGGTGAGCAGTTCTTC. This translates into CSAPTVGEQFF.